This T cell receptor (beta chain) was documented in a study of early T cells in non-severe SARS-CoV-2 infection. In its sample, this clonotype was seen many times. TCRdb recomputed calls from the 5' RACE reads with MiXCR, one row per CDR3 protein. The sample lists around 77,000 distinct CDR3 sequences, around 10% occurring once. J gave up 6 bases and V 7 bases, and 15 bases lay outside the gene matches. This CDR3 is 17 amino acids long. Per germline, CDR1 MNHEY and CDR2 SVGEGT. This specimen consisted of whole blood, obtained at baseline. V and J are TRBV6-2 or TRBV6-3 and TRBJ2-7; 13 bases agree with TRBD2. This clonotype was obtained from an adult who was a healthcare worker with PCR-confirmed SARS-CoV-2 infection or an uninfected control (not recorded which). Here the CDR3 reads CASTSLPTGTSGVEQYF. In nucleotides, the CDR3 is TGTGCCAGCACCTCACTACCGACAGGGACTAGCGGGGTCGAGCAGTACTTC.